Below, one TCR beta chain is given with its context. Antigen unknown. CD45RO-negative CD8 cells positively selected for CCR7 made up the naive population, which excluded terminally differentiated effector memory CD45RA+ cells. Germline trimming cut 1 base from V and 2 bases from J; bases unmatched to any gene: 3. The CDR3 is 16 residues long. The germline CDR1 and CDR2 sequences are PRHDT and FYEKMQ (reference sequence). Produced via immunoSEQ multiplex PCR; TCRdb's table is partial and in-frame only. Of hundreds of thousands of clones detected, roughly 92% appear once; the ten largest clones hold around 24%. This sample was taken from a study of shared clonotypes between healthy human individuals. Study findings and constraints: Clonotype sharing levels among donors were expected to vary with sequencing depth. The generation probabilities recorded for non-shared clonotypes fell below those of clonotypes shared by all four donors. Memory subsets generally showed lower estimated richness than naive subsets.

The genes are TRBV13 and TRBJ2-1, with 9 bases matching TRBD2. The sequenced sample was naive CD8+ T cells sorted from blood. This sequence was found in a man aged 25 to 40 in good health. CDR3 in amino acids: CASSLAAGGPYNEQFF. CDR3 DNA: TGTGCCAGCAGCTTAGCGGCGGGAGGGCCCTACAATGAGCAGTTCTTC.